This is a list of T cell receptor beta chains from one sample in a study of response to subunit inactivated influenza vaccine. One entry per CDR3 protein results from TCRdb running MiXCR on the RT-PCR reads. The sample has hundreds of thousands of distinct CDR3 sequences; approximately 23% are singletons. Source: PBMCs from blood, taken around 22 months after vaccination. These receptors originate from a man aged 50 to 69 who received an inactivated influenza vaccine. Each CDR3 is given with its conserved first and last residue. The D gene is left open where the match is weak. Only some rows state a clone size, as once, few, many or a class for expanded clones.

clone size: many; CDR3 length: 20; V gene: TRBV20-1; J gene: TRBJ1-2; D gene: -; CDR3 DNA: TGCAGTGCTAGAAATTATTCCCAGACGGGGGCTCAAATTACTAACTATGGCTACACCTTC; CDR3 protein: CSARNYSQTGAQITNYGYTF
clone size: -; CDR3 length: 12; V gene: TRBV5-1; J gene: TRBJ2-1; D gene: -; CDR3 DNA: TGCGCCAGCAGCTCCCAATACAATGAGCAGTTCTTC; CDR3 protein: CASSSQYNEQFF
clone size: many; CDR3 length: 15; V gene: TRBV27; J gene: TRBJ2-2; D gene: TRBD2; CDR3 DNA: TGTGCCACTTCACTAGCGGGGGGTATGACCGGGGAGCTGTTTTTT; CDR3 protein: CATSLAGGMTGELFF
clone size: many; CDR3 length: 12; V gene: TRBV12-3/TRBV12-4; J gene: TRBJ1-2; D gene: -; CDR3 DNA: TGTGCCAGCAGTCTAGGAGCCTATGGCTACACCTTC; CDR3 protein: CASSLGAYGYTF
clone size: -; CDR3 length: 13; V gene: TRBV6-2/TRBV6-3; J gene: TRBJ2-5; D gene: -; CDR3 DNA: TGTGCCAGCAGTTACTCTCGGGCTTCGAGCCAGTACTTC; CDR3 protein: CASSYSRASSQYF
clone size: few; CDR3 length: 15; V gene: TRBV5-1; J gene: TRBJ2-2; D gene: -; CDR3 DNA: TGCGCCAGCAGCTTGACGGGATGGAACACCGGGGAGCTGTTTTTT; CDR3 protein: CASSLTGWNTGELFF
clone size: few; CDR3 length: 15; V gene: TRBV5-1; J gene: TRBJ1-1; D gene: TRBD1; CDR3 DNA: TGCGCCAGCAGCTCTCGGACAGGGAAGTTCACTGAAGCTTTCTTT; CDR3 protein: CASSSRTGKFTEAFF
clone size: few; CDR3 length: 15; V gene: TRBV4-3; J gene: TRBJ2-1; D gene: TRBD2; CDR3 DNA: TGCGCCAGCAGCCAAGAACTAGCGGGTACAAGTGAGCAGTTCTTC; CDR3 protein: CASSQELAGTSEQFF
clone size: -; CDR3 length: 15; V gene: TRBV11-2; J gene: TRBJ1-6; D gene: -; CDR3 DNA: TGTGCCAGCAGCATCCTGACATCCTATAATTCACCCCTCCACTTT; CDR3 protein: CASSILTSYNSPLHF
clone size: few; CDR3 length: 15; V gene: TRBV3-1; J gene: TRBJ1-6; D gene: TRBD1; CDR3 DNA: TGTGCCAGCAGCCAAAATACAGGGGGCAATTCACCCCTCCACTTT; CDR3 protein: CASSQNTGGNSPLHF
clone size: -; CDR3 length: 11; V gene: TRBV10-3; J gene: TRBJ2-5; D gene: -; CDR3 DNA: TGTGCCACCGCCGAGCAAGAGACCCAGTACTTC; CDR3 protein: CATAEQETQYF
clone size: -; CDR3 length: 13; V gene: TRBV11-3; J gene: TRBJ2-3; D gene: -; CDR3 DNA: TGTGCCAGCAGCGGGAGGCTTACAGATACGCAGTATTTT; CDR3 protein: CASSGRLTDTQYF
clone size: -; CDR3 length: 12; V gene: TRBV29-1; J gene: TRBJ2-5; D gene: -; CDR3 DNA: TGCAGCGCCGGAGGGGGAGAAGAGACCCAGTACTTC; CDR3 protein: CSAGGGEETQYF
clone size: -; CDR3 length: 14; V gene: TRBV7-2; J gene: TRBJ2-7; D gene: TRBD1; CDR3 DNA: TGTGCCAGCAGCCCCCGGGACAGAGGATCGCGGCAGTACTTC; CDR3 protein: CASSPRDRGSRQYF
clone size: -; CDR3 length: 15; V gene: TRBV7-9; J gene: TRBJ2-5; D gene: -; CDR3 DNA: TGTGCCAGCAGCTTAGCACTAGCAGCCTCGGAGACCCAGTACTTC; CDR3 protein: CASSLALAASETQYF
clone size: -; CDR3 length: 15; V gene: TRBV6-2/TRBV6-3; J gene: TRBJ2-2; D gene: -; CDR3 DNA: TGTGCCAGCAGGCCGGACCAGCCCGCGCGCGGGGAGCTGTTTTTT; CDR3 protein: CASRPDQPARGELFF
clone size: few; CDR3 length: 17; V gene: TRBV15; J gene: TRBJ2-7; D gene: TRBD2; CDR3 DNA: TGTGCCACCAGCAGACATGGGAAACTAGCGGGAAATAACGAGCAGTACTTC; CDR3 protein: CATSRHGKLAGNNEQYF
clone size: few; CDR3 length: 14; V gene: TRBV4-2; J gene: TRBJ1-6; D gene: -; CDR3 DNA: TGTGCCAGCAGCCAGGCCGTTTATAATTCACCCCTCCACTTT; CDR3 protein: CASSQAVYNSPLHF
clone size: -; CDR3 length: 15; V gene: TRBV4-3; J gene: TRBJ2-2; D gene: -; CDR3 DNA: TGCGCCAGCAGCCAAGAAATAGCTAAAGGACGGGAGCTGTTTTTT; CDR3 protein: CASSQEIAKGRELFF
clone size: -; CDR3 length: 14; V gene: TRBV10-3; J gene: TRBJ2-7; D gene: -; CDR3 DNA: TGTGCCATCAGTGACCCTGGGAGCTCCTACGAGCAGTACTTC; CDR3 protein: CAISDPGSSYEQYF
clone size: few; CDR3 length: 14; V gene: TRBV5-1; J gene: TRBJ2-2; D gene: -; CDR3 DNA: TGCGCCAGCAGCCCGGACAGTCCCACCGGGGAGCTGTTTTTT; CDR3 protein: CASSPDSPTGELFF
clone size: -; CDR3 length: 15; V gene: TRBV24-1; J gene: TRBJ2-5; D gene: -; CDR3 DNA: TGTGCCACCAGTCCCTCTGGGATTAGAGGGGAGACCCAGTACTTC; CDR3 protein: CATSPSGIRGETQYF
clone size: many; CDR3 length: 16; V gene: TRBV6-5; J gene: TRBJ2-5; D gene: TRBD2; CDR3 DNA: TGTGCCAGCAGTTTGCAACTAGCGGGAGTAGAAGAGACCCAGTACTTC; CDR3 protein: CASSLQLAGVEETQYF
clone size: once; CDR3 length: 15; V gene: TRBV5-1; J gene: TRBJ2-2; D gene: TRBD1; CDR3 DNA: TGCGCCAGCGCGCGACAGGGTACGCACACCGGGGAGCTGTTTTTT; CDR3 protein: CASARQGTHTGELFF
clone size: -; CDR3 length: 15; V gene: TRBV7-2; J gene: TRBJ2-2; D gene: TRBD2; CDR3 DNA: TGTGCCAGCCTCGGGAGCGGGGGGGCTAAGGGGGAGCTGTTTTTT; CDR3 protein: CASLGSGGAKGELFF
clone size: -; CDR3 length: 13; V gene: TRBV20-1; J gene: TRBJ1-2; D gene: -; CDR3 DNA: TGCAGTGCTTCCCGGGTGTCTGCTTCTGGCTACACCTTC; CDR3 protein: CSASRVSASGYTF
clone size: -; CDR3 length: 15; V gene: TRBV7-2; J gene: TRBJ1-2; D gene: -; CDR3 DNA: TGTGCCAGCAGCATAGAGGCCACAGGGTCCTATGGCTACACCTTC; CDR3 protein: CASSIEATGSYGYTF
clone size: -; CDR3 length: 11; V gene: TRBV29-1; J gene: TRBJ2-5; D gene: -; CDR3 DNA: TGCAGCGTTGCGGGAGAAGAGACCCAGTACTTC; CDR3 protein: CSVAGEETQYF
clone size: few; CDR3 length: 16; V gene: TRBV7-9; J gene: TRBJ2-3; D gene: TRBD2; CDR3 DNA: TGTGCCAGCAGCTTAGCGCTGGGCCGGGGGGATCAGACGCAGTATTTT; CDR3 protein: CASSLALGRGDQTQYF
clone size: few; CDR3 length: 14; V gene: TRBV10-3; J gene: TRBJ1-2; D gene: TRBD1; CDR3 DNA: TGTGCCATCAGTGAGACCGGGACAGTCTATGGCTACACCTTC; CDR3 protein: CAISETGTVYGYTF
clone size: few; CDR3 length: 13; V gene: TRBV29-1; J gene: TRBJ1-1; D gene: -; CDR3 DNA: TGCAGCGCACAGGTACAGGCGAACACTGAAGCTTTCTTT; CDR3 protein: CSAQVQANTEAFF
clone size: many; CDR3 length: 15; V gene: TRBV15; J gene: TRBJ1-2; D gene: -; CDR3 DNA: TGTGCCACCAGCAGAGAGGGGGGAGGTTACTATGGCTACACCTTC; CDR3 protein: CATSREGGGYYGYTF
clone size: -; CDR3 length: 16; V gene: TRBV4-1; J gene: TRBJ2-2; D gene: TRBD1; CDR3 DNA: TGCGCCAGCAGCCACCCGGGACAGGGGAGGGCCGGGGAGCTGTTTTTT; CDR3 protein: CASSHPGQGRAGELFF
clone size: -; CDR3 length: 12; V gene: TRBV7-7; J gene: TRBJ2-5; D gene: TRBD2; CDR3 DNA: TGTGCTAGCGGGGAATTATCTGAGACCCAGTACTTC; CDR3 protein: CASGELSETQYF
clone size: many; CDR3 length: 20; V gene: TRBV3-1; J gene: TRBJ1-1; D gene: -; CDR3 DNA: TGTGCCAGCAGCCAAGACTCTGTATGGACCCTCCTGCACATGAACACTGAAGCTTTCTTT; CDR3 protein: CASSQDSVWTLLHMNTEAFF
clone size: -; CDR3 length: 16; V gene: TRBV19; J gene: TRBJ2-2; D gene: TRBD2; CDR3 DNA: TGTGCCAGTAGTACTGTTGGGACTAGCGGGCGTGGGGAGCTGTTTTTT; CDR3 protein: CASSTVGTSGRGELFF
clone size: -; CDR3 length: 14; V gene: TRBV29-1; J gene: TRBJ2-7; D gene: TRBD2; CDR3 DNA: TGCAGCGTTGAGGAGACGACTAGCGGCAACGAGCAGTACTTC; CDR3 protein: CSVEETTSGNEQYF
clone size: -; CDR3 length: 16; V gene: TRBV29-1; J gene: TRBJ2-3; D gene: TRBD1; CDR3 DNA: TGCAGCGTTGAATGGGGGCGGACAGGGGTTGTAGATACGCAGTATTTT; CDR3 protein: CSVEWGRTGVVDTQYF
clone size: -; CDR3 length: 14; V gene: TRBV5-5; J gene: TRBJ1-5; D gene: -; CDR3 DNA: TGTGCCAGCAGCTCCGGGACATACAGTCAGCCCCAGCATTTT; CDR3 protein: CASSSGTYSQPQHF
clone size: -; CDR3 length: 12; V gene: TRBV7-6; J gene: TRBJ1-1; D gene: -; CDR3 DNA: TGTGCCAGCAGCCAAGACACCACTGAAGCTTTCTTT; CDR3 protein: CASSQDTTEAFF